These 25 T cell receptor beta chains came from one sample sequenced in a study of blood T cell repertoires in COVID-19. Here immunoSEQ multiplex PCR was the method, and the copy in TCRdb shows in-frame clones only, minus some. The sample lists under 200,000 clones, roughly 88% occurring once. The sequenced material came from peripheral blood. All receptors come from a man aged 18 to 30 with acute or convalescent COVID-19.

The genes are TRBV3-1 (or the pseudogene TRBV3-2) and TRBJ1-1; D uncertain. Germline-derived CDR1 and CDR2 are LGHDT and YNNKEL (reference sequence). V lost 2 bases, J lost 4 bases, and 5 bases lay in between. The CDR3 covers 12 residues. Here the CDR3 reads CASSQTPTEAFF. CDR3 DNA sequence: TGTGCCAGCAGCCAAACACCCACTGAAGCTTTCTTT.

J is TRBJ2-1 and V is TRBV6-5; a possible D gene is TRBD2 (5 bases). This CDR3 comprises 12 residues. CDR1 and CDR2 (germline): MNHEY, SVGAGI. V was shortened by 6 bases and J by 7 bases, with 10 bases between the two germline ends. CDR3 sequence: CASSGLKNEQFF. The CDR3 DNA reads TGTGCCAGCAGCGGACTTAAAAATGAGCAGTTCTTC.

V gene TRBV11-2 combines with J gene TRBJ2-5; the D gene is possibly TRBD2 (6 bases). Germline assignment: CDR1 SGHAT and CDR2 FQNNGV. The CDR3 covers 14 residues. Trimming stripped 7 bases from V and 4 bases from J, with 16 bases between. CDR3 sequence (DNA): TGTGCCAGCAACCCAGAGGGACTTCGAGAGACCCAGTACTTC. Protein: CASNPEGLRETQYF. The full variable domain, rest sourced from reference TRBV11-2 and TRBJ2-5, is EAGVAQSPRYKIIEKRQSVAFWCNPISGHATLYWYQQILGQGPKLLIQFQNNGVVDDSQLPKDRFSAERLKGVDSTLKIQPAKLEDSAVYLCASNPEGLRETQYFGPGTRLLVL.

The chain combines TRBV14 with TRBJ1-1, with D uncertain. CDR1 is SGHDN, CDR2 FVKESK, per germline. This CDR3 is 16 amino acids long. V was pared by 4 bases and J by 0 bases, with 15 bases between. CDR3 amino acids: CASSPIELPVNTEAFF. CDR3 DNA: TGTGCCAGCAGCCCAATTGAGCTTCCCGTGAACACTGAAGCTTTCTTT.

In this sample, this clone turned up a few times. V gene TRBV7-2 combines with J gene TRBJ1-5; the D gene is possibly TRBD1 (6 bases). The CDR3 runs 15 residues. Deletions cut 4 bases from V and 0 bases from J, with 10 bases between. Germline assignment: CDR1 SGHTA and CDR2 FQGNSA. CDR3 protein: CASSSGQNSNQPQHF. The CDR3, as DNA: TGTGCCAGCAGCTCCGGACAGAATAGCAATCAGCCCCAGCATTTT.

V and J are TRBV7-2 and TRBJ1-1; 9 bases fit TRBD1. The ends lost 1 base at V and 7 bases at J; junction bases unmatched: 10. The CDR3 has 16 residues. Looked up from germline, CDR1 is SGHTA and CDR2 is FQGNSA. Here the CDR3 DNA reads TGTGCCAGCAGCTTAGAAAGGGGGACAGGGACGGATGAAGCTTTCTTT. It translates to CASSLERGTGTDEAFF.

The V gene is TRBV4-1, the J gene TRBJ1-2; D not resolved. The CDR3 is 13 residues long. Deletions cut 0 bases from V and 4 bases from J, with 6 bases between. CDR1 and CDR2 (germline): MGHRA, YSYEKL. CDR3 coding DNA: TGCGCCAGCAGCCAAGATAGATCCTATGGCTACACCTTC. Its translation is CASSQDRSYGYTF.

The chain couples TRBV3-1 (or the pseudogene TRBV3-2) to TRBJ2-7; TRBD1 agrees at 9 bases. Trimming took 2 bases from V and 1 from J; bases not matched to a gene: 18. This CDR3 region has 20 residues. The germline CDR1 and CDR2 sequences are LGHDT and YNNKEL (reference sequence). The CDR3, as DNA: TGTGCCAGCAGCCAACCCGTAACGAGACAGGGGGTTGTTGGGTCCTACGAGCAGTACTTC. Translated, it gives CASSQPVTRQGVVGSYEQYF.

The chain links TRBV7-9 to TRBJ2-1; D is perhaps TRBD2 (6 bases). V lost 2 bases, J lost 3 bases, and 14 bases lay in between. Looked up from germline, CDR1 is SEHNR and CDR2 is FQNEAQ (reference sequence). The CDR3 loop spans 16 amino acids. The CDR3 reads CASSLTLAGIYNEQFF. The CDR3 bases are TGTGCCAGCAGCTTAACTCTGGCGGGGATCTACAATGAGCAGTTCTTC.

Concerning this clone: The same CDR3 also results from other DNA sequences found in this sample. The rearrangement links TRBV19 to TRBJ2-7, with 7 bases identical to TRBD1. This CDR3 is 14 amino acids long. J was trimmed by 2 bases and V by 3 bases; bases with no gene match: 4. The germline V gene encodes CDR1 LNHDA and CDR2 SQIVND (reference sequence). The CDR3 reads CASSIRGPTYEQYF. The CDR3 nucleotides are TGTGCCAGTAGTATTAGGGGGCCGACCTACGAGCAGTACTTC.

This chain uses TRBV21-1 with TRBJ1-5; the D call TRBD1 from the table was never checked on the DNA. TRBV21-1 is noted as a pseudogene. CDR3 length equals 16 residues. CDR3 amino acids: CASSKGTPIRGQPQHF. The CDR3 nucleotides read TGTGCCAGCAGCAAAGGGACACCCATTCGCGGTCAGCCCCAGCATTTT.

The chain couples TRBV7-9 to TRBJ2-3; 13 bases are shared with TRBD2. This CDR3 is built from 17 residues. From germline, CDR1 is SEHNR and CDR2 FQNEAQ (reference sequence). With V trimmed by 5 bases and J by 3 bases, 8 bases remained unmatched. In DNA, the CDR3 is TGTGCCAGCAGCCCCCGGACTAGCGGGAGTCGGACAGATACGCAGTATTTT. This sequence encodes CASSPRTSGSRTDTQYF.

This chain joins TRBV5-1 and TRBJ2-3; possibly TRBD1 for D (6 bases). The CDR3 extends over 14 amino acids. Germline V CDR1 and CDR2: SGHRS, YFSETQ. Trimming stripped 3 bases from V and 1 base from J, with 9 bases between. The CDR3 sequence is CASSSGVGTDTQYF. The CDR3 bases are TGCGCCAGCAGCTCAGGGGTAGGCACAGATACGCAGTATTTT.

This clone was counted once. The genes are TRBV18 and TRBJ1-5, with 8 bases fitting TRBD1. Germline lookup yields CDR1 KGHSH and CDR2 LQKENI. J gave up 5 bases and V 2 bases, and 8 bases lay outside the gene matches. The CDR3 has 16 residues. The CDR3 DNA reads as TGTGCCAGCTCACCAAATGAAGGACAGGGCTATCAGCCCCAGCATTTT. This translates into CASSPNEGQGYQPQHF.

The J gene is TRBJ2-3, the V gene TRBV27; tentatively, D is TRBD1 (5 bases). The CDR3 totals 16 residues. CDR1 and CDR2 from the germline V gene are MNHEY and SMNVEV (reference sequence). V was shortened by 0 bases and J by 4 bases, with 14 bases between the two germline ends. CDR3 in amino acids: CASSLSASWGADTQYF. The CDR3 nucleotides are TGTGCCAGCAGTTTATCCGCTTCGTGGGGCGCAGATACGCAGTATTTT.

The chain couples TRBV6-5 to TRBJ2-5; 9 nucleotides align to TRBD1. From germline, CDR1 is MNHEY and CDR2 SVGAGI. The CDR3 sequence is 13 residues long. V lost 6 bases to trimming and J lost 3 bases; unmatched junction nucleotides: 2. The chain's CDR3 is CASRRQGEETQYF. The CDR3 DNA reads as TGTGCCAGCAGACGACAGGGGGAAGAGACCCAGTACTTC.

J is TRBJ1-5 and V is TRBV19; no clear D gene. This CDR3 contains 14 residues. Germline V lookup: CDR1 LNHDA, CDR2 SQIVND (reference sequence). The germline V and J ends were trimmed by 0 bases and 3 bases, with 6 bases remaining between them. The CDR3 coding sequence is TGTGCCAGTAGTATAGAAACAGACAATCAGCCCCAGCATTTT. Translated: CASSIETDNQPQHF. Based on the CDR3 plus reference TRBV19 and TRBJ1-5, the full variable domain is DGGITQSPKYLFRKEGQNVTLSCEQNLNHDAMYWYRQDPGQGLRLIYYSQIVNDFQKGDIAEGYSVSREKKESFPLTVTSAQKNPTAFYLCASSIETDNQPQHFGDGTRLSIL.

This clone was counted a single time. The V and J genes are TRBV5-1 and TRBJ2-1; 16 nucleotides line up with TRBD2. The CDR3 contains 19 residues. With V trimmed by 2 bases and J by 0 bases, 5 bases remained unmatched. The germline V gene encodes CDR1 SGHRS and CDR2 YFSETQ. CDR3 sequence (DNA): TGCGCCAGCAGCTTCCCGGGACTAGCGGGAGGGAGCTCCTACAATGAGCAGTTCTTC. It specifies CASSFPGLAGGSSYNEQFF.

The chain has TRBV24-1 and TRBJ2-2; TRBD1 is a possible D gene (6 bases). Per the germline V gene, CDR1 is KGHDR and CDR2 is SFDVKD. The CDR3 sequence is 15 residues long. Trimming took off 3 bases at V and 1 base at J, with 8 bases between the two ends. The CDR3 DNA reads TGTGCCACCAGTGATCCGACAGGGAACACCGGGGAGCTGTTTTTT. As protein: CATSDPTGNTGELFF.

The chain joins TRBV27 to TRBJ2-6, with 8 bases lining up with TRBD1. The J segment lost 2 bases and the V segment lost 6 bases, leaving 6 bases of the junction unmatched. Germline V lookup: CDR1 MNHEY, CDR2 SMNVEV (reference sequence). CDR3 length: 16 residues. CDR3 protein: CASSRYRGTGANVLTF. The CDR3 DNA sequence: TGTGCCAGCAGCAGATACAGGGGGACTGGGGCCAACGTCCTGACTTTC.

This clone has a single count. The V call is TRBV6-5, the J call TRBJ2-7; D not certain. The CDR3 loop spans 13 amino acids. Germline CDR1 reads MNHEY; CDR2 reads SVGAGI. Trimming shortened V by 7 bases and J by 4 bases, and 14 bases separated the two germline ends. CDR3 nucleotides: TGTGCCAGCATCCATCGAGTTCCGTACGAGCAGTACTTC. Protein sequence: CASIHRVPYEQYF.

The chain joins TRBV19 to TRBJ2-7; a weak D match, TRBD1 (6 bases). Per germline, CDR1 LNHDA and CDR2 SQIVND (reference sequence). CDR3 length: 14 residues. V was cut by 5 bases and J by 2 bases, with 13 bases left in between. This CDR3 is CASSAPGQTYEQYF. In DNA form, the CDR3 reads TGTGCCAGTAGTGCCCCTGGACAGACCTACGAGCAGTACTTC.

The V call is TRBV18, the J call TRBJ1-5; 7 bases are a match to TRBD1. Germline V lookup: CDR1 KGHSH, CDR2 LQKENI. This CDR3 has 16 residues. The V gene end was trimmed by 3 bases and the J gene end by 4 bases; junction bases not matched to a gene: 9. In DNA form, the CDR3 reads TGTGCCAGCTCACCTGACGGGACAGACCCTAATCAGCCCCAGCATTTT. Translating it yields CASSPDGTDPNQPQHF.

This chain uses TRBV29-1 with TRBJ2-3; 9 bases map to TRBD2. The germline V gene has CDR1 SQVTM and CDR2 ANQGSEA. The CDR3 extends over 13 amino acids. V was pared by 5 bases and J by 6 bases, with 6 bases of the junction left unmatched. The CDR3 loop reads CSVLTSGRDTQYF. The CDR3 coding sequence is TGCAGCGTTTTGACTAGCGGAAGGGATACGCAGTATTTT.

V is TRBV6-5 and J is TRBJ1-2, with D unclear. Germline-derived CDR1 and CDR2 are MNHEY and SVGAGI. Trimming shortened V by 6 bases and J by 4 bases, and 12 bases separated the two germline ends. The CDR3 runs to 13 residues. CDR3 coding DNA: TGTGCCAGCAGCCGCCCCGAGAGCTATGGCTACACCTTC. It codes for CASSRPESYGYTF.